These 28 T cell receptor beta chains were sequenced from one sample in a study of T cell responses to AZD1222 COVID-19 vaccine. The repertoire was sequenced with immunoSEQ multiplex PCR; TCRdb's copy has only in-frame clones and lacks some. In the table there are about 46,000 clones, around nine tenths of which are singletons. The starting material was peripheral blood, obtained 28 days after the second AZD1222 dose. These receptors were obtained from an adult who received the AZD1222 COVID-19 vaccine.

The V gene is TRBV28, the J gene TRBJ2-3; a possible D gene is TRBD2 (6 bases). Per the germline V gene, CDR1 is MDHEN and CDR2 is SYDVKM. The V gene lost 3 bases and the J gene lost 5 bases, with 12 bases spanning the gap. The CDR3 has 14 residues. CDR3 sequence: CASSFGGSGDTQYF. The DNA of the CDR3 is TGTGCCAGCAGTTTTGGGGGGTCGGGAGATACGCAGTATTTT.

This sequence joins TRBV5-5 and TRBJ2-3; D gene unclear. V dropped 1 base and J dropped 1 base, with 10 bases sitting between them. The CDR3 has 15 residues. Germline V CDR1 and CDR2: SGHKS, YYEKEE (reference sequence). Written as DNA, the CDR3 is TGTGCCAGCAGCTTGTGGAATCCGGGCACAGATACGCAGTATTTT. Translating gives CASSLWNPGTDTQYF.

This clone has just one count. The gene calls are TRBV7-8 and TRBJ2-7; 7 nucleotides agree with TRBD2. The germline CDR1 and CDR2 sequences are SGHVS and FQNEAQ. V gave up 1 base and J gave up 3 bases; unmatched junction bases: 3. The CDR3 runs to 14 residues. CDR3 protein: CASSLGGSVYEQYF. CDR3 in DNA: TGTGCCAGCAGCTTAGGCGGGAGCGTCTACGAGCAGTACTTC. Full variable domain (rest looked up from reference TRBV7-8 and TRBJ2-7): GAGVSQSPRYKVAKRGQDVALRCDPISGHVSLFWYQQALGQGPEFLTYFQNEAQLDKSGLPSDRFFAERPEGSVSTLKIQRTQQEDSAVYLCASSLGGSVYEQYFGPGTRLTVT.

The chain has TRBV3-1 (or the pseudogene TRBV3-2) and TRBJ2-1; TRBD2 agrees at 9 bases. With V trimmed by 2 bases and J by 4 bases, 3 bases remained unmatched. In germline, CDR1 is LGHDT, CDR2 YNNKEL (reference sequence). The CDR3 is 15 amino acids. CDR3 amino acids: CASSQTSGRYNEQFF. As DNA, the CDR3 is TGTGCCAGCAGCCAAACTAGCGGGCGGTACAATGAGCAGTTCTTC.

V gene TRBV5-1 combines with J gene TRBJ1-3, with a possible D match to TRBD1 (6 bases). CDR3 length: 14 amino acids. Germline values: CDR1 SGHRS, CDR2 YFSETQ. V lost 0 bases, J lost 3 bases, and 7 bases lay in between. The CDR3 sequence: CASSLEGVGNTIYF. In nucleotides, the CDR3 is TGCGCCAGCAGCTTGGAGGGGGTTGGAAACACCATATATTTT.

The chain recombines TRBV4-1 with TRBJ1-6; 8 positions agree with TRBD1. Unmatched junction bases numbered 12, after V lost 1 base and J lost 10 bases. The CDR3 length is 17 residues. Germline V gene lookup returns CDR1 MGHRA and CDR2 YSYEKL. CDR3 in amino acids: CASSQVPGTGNGSPLHF. CDR3 DNA sequence: TGCGCCAGCAGCCAAGTCCCCGGGACAGGCAATGGGTCACCCCTCCACTTT.

The chain is built from TRBV7-3 and TRBJ2-2, with 13 bases lining up with TRBD2. This CDR3 has 15 residues. V dropped 5 bases and J dropped 6; count of bases not matched to a gene: 3. The germline CDR1 and CDR2 sequences are SGHTA and FQGTGA. The CDR3 sequence is CASSNGLAGAGELFF. CDR3 bases: TGTGCCAGCAGCAACGGACTAGCGGGAGCCGGGGAGCTGTTTTTT. The variable domain in full, completed from reference TRBV7-3 and TRBJ2-2, reads GAGVSQTPSNKVTEKGKYVELRCDPISGHTALYWYRQSLGQGPEFLIYFQGTGAADDSGLPNDRFFAVRPEGSVSTLKIQRTERGDSAVYLCASSNGLAGAGELFFGEGSRLTVL.

This clone was found a few times. The chain links TRBV7-2 to TRBJ1-2, with D maybe TRBD1 (5 bases). Trimming pared 2 bases from V and 1 base from J, leaving 8 bases between. The CDR3 has 14 residues. Germline CDR1 SGHTA, CDR2 FQGNSA. The CDR3 region has the DNA TGTGCCAGCAGCTTAAGGGACGGTAACTATGGCTACACCTTC. This translates into CASSLRDGNYGYTF.

The chain has TRBV2 and TRBJ2-5; 7 bases fit TRBD1. V lost 7 bases and J lost 1; bases outside the gene matches: 12. Looked up from germline, CDR1 is SNHLY and CDR2 is FYNNEI. This CDR3 region has 16 residues. The CDR3 nucleotides are TGTGCCAGCAACCAGGACCGTGCAGGGGGCCAAGAGACCCAGTACTTC. It translates to CASNQDRAGGQETQYF.

V gene TRBV19 combines with J gene TRBJ2-1; the D gene is possibly TRBD2 (5 bases). The CDR3 is 16 amino acids. Germline-derived CDR1 and CDR2 are LNHDA and SQIVND (reference sequence). V lost 2 bases and J 2 bases, leaving 13 bases between the germline ends. DNA of the CDR3: TGTGCCAGTAGTATAACGGGGATTATCCCCTACAATGAGCAGTTCTTC. Translated, it gives CASSITGIIPYNEQFF.

This clone was recorded only once. The J gene is TRBJ1-2, the V gene TRBV30; no clear D. This CDR3 has 13 amino acids. Trimming cost V 2 bases and J 1 base, with 8 bases left between them. The germline V gene has CDR1 GTSNPN and CDR2 SVGIG (reference sequence). DNA of the CDR3: TGTGCCTGGAGTACTCGGATTAACTATGGCTACACCTTC. Translation gives CAWSTRINYGYTF.

V is TRBV11-2 and J is TRBJ2-7; 10 nucleotides align to TRBD1. Trimming took 1 base from V and 6 from J; bases not matched to a gene: 6. In germline, CDR1 is SGHAT, CDR2 FQNNGV. This CDR3 region has 15 residues. CDR3 protein: CASSLGGQGSGEQYF. CDR3 nucleotide sequence: TGTGCCAGCAGCTTAGGGGGACAGGGGTCCGGCGAGCAGTACTTC.

CDR3 in amino acids: CASSPPGQGFAEAFF. As DNA, the CDR3 is TGTGCCAGCTCACCCCCGGGACAGGGATTCGCTGAAGCTTTCTTT. The chain carries TRBV18 and TRBJ1-1, with 9 nucleotides matching TRBD1. This CDR3 has 15 residues. Per germline, CDR1 KGHSH and CDR2 LQKENI. The trim removed 3 bases at V and 6 bases at J, leaving 8 bases unmatched.

The V call is TRBV6-2 or TRBV6-3, the J call TRBJ2-1; TRBD2 might be the D (5 bases). The CDR3 covers 16 residues. V was cut by 0 bases and J by 1 base, with 10 bases left in between. Germline CDR1 is MNHEY and CDR2 is SVGEGT. The CDR3 coding sequence is TGTGCCAGCAGTTACTCCGGAGAGGGATCCTACAATGAGCAGTTCTTC. Amino acid sequence: CASSYSGEGSYNEQFF.

V and J are TRBV5-5 and TRBJ2-2; 7 bases match TRBD2. Germline loops: CDR1 SGHKS, CDR2 YYEKEE (reference sequence). The CDR3 extends over 18 amino acids. V shed 1 base and J 4 bases; nucleotides not matched to a gene: 13. The CDR3, as DNA: TGTGCCAGCAGCTTGAACGTAATGCGGGAGTCTAGCACCGGGGAGCTGTTTTTT. It specifies CASSLNVMRESSTGELFF.

This chain joins TRBV5-1 and TRBJ2-2; D unresolved. The CDR3 extends over 12 amino acids. Germline CDR1 and CDR2: SGHRS and YFSETQ. V shed 0 bases and J shed 3 bases, with 0 bases lying between them. In DNA form, the CDR3 reads TGCGCCAGCAGCTTGGACACCGGGGAGCTGTTTTTT. As protein: CASSLDTGELFF. The full variable domain, completed using reference TRBV5-1 and TRBJ2-2, is KAGVTQTPRYLIKTRGQQVTLSCSPISGHRSVSWYQQTPGQGLQFLFEYFSETQRNKGNFPGRFSGRQFSNSRSEMNVSTLELGDSALYLCASSLDTGELFFGEGSRLTVL.

The rearrangement links TRBV9 to TRBJ1-2, with 9 bases lining up with TRBD1. Germline CDR1 is SGDLS and CDR2 is YYNGEE. The trim removed 4 bases at V and 2 bases at J, leaving 3 bases unmatched. The CDR3 is made up of 14 amino acids. This CDR3 reads CASSQTGGNYGYTF. CDR3 coding DNA: TGTGCCAGCAGCCAGACAGGGGGGAACTATGGCTACACCTTC.

This clone is a singleton in its sample. The CDR3 region has the DNA TGTGCCAGCAGCGCTAGCGGACTAGCGGGAGAGGAGTACTTC. Translating it yields CASSASGLAGEEYF. The chain joins TRBV7-2 to TRBJ2-7; 13 bases are a match to TRBD2. The CDR3 is 14 residues long. Germline lookup yields CDR1 SGHTA and CDR2 FQGNSA. J gave up 11 bases and V 5 bases, and 9 bases lay outside the gene matches. Based on the CDR3 plus reference TRBV7-2 and TRBJ2-7, the full variable domain is GAGVSQSPSNKVTEKGKDVELRCDPISGHTALYWYRQSLGQGLEFLIYFQGNSAPDKSGLPSDRFSAERTGGSVSTLTIQRTQQEDSAVYLCASSASGLAGEEYFGPGTRLTVT.

This clone appeared a single time. The chain recombines TRBV4-1 with TRBJ2-1; TRBD1 aligns across 10 bases. The germline gives CDR1 MGHRA, CDR2 YSYEKL. Trimming removed 8 bases from V and 4 bases from J; junction bases left unmatched: 2. This CDR3 spans 13 amino acids. CDR3 protein: CASGTGVYNEQFF. CDR3 bases: TGCGCCAGCGGGACAGGGGTATACAATGAGCAGTTCTTC.

V usage is TRBV5-1 and J usage is TRBJ2-7; 12 bases are a match to TRBD2. This CDR3 contains 16 residues. The trim removed 0 bases at V and 1 base at J, leaving 2 bases unmatched. Germline V gives CDR1 SGHRS, CDR2 YFSETQ. CDR3 DNA sequence: TGCGCCAGCAGCTTGGCAGGACTAGCGGGGTCCTACGAGCAGTACTTC. Its translation: CASSLAGLAGSYEQYF.

The CDR3 is CATSRARTGGPSGNTIYF. The CDR3 nucleotides read TGTGCCACCAGCAGAGCCCGGACAGGGGGCCCCTCTGGAAACACCATATATTTT. The chain joins TRBV15 to TRBJ1-3; TRBD1 matches at 11 bases. Looked up from germline, CDR1 is LNHNV and CDR2 is YYDKDF (reference sequence). V trimming: 1 base; J trimming: 0 bases; junction bases outside the gene matches: 5. The CDR3 sequence is 18 residues long.

J is TRBJ2-1 and V is TRBV7-9, with D maybe TRBD2 (5 bases). Germline V gene lookup returns CDR1 SEHNR and CDR2 FQNEAQ (reference sequence). V was clipped by 6 bases and J by 13 bases, with 19 bases between them. The length of the CDR3 is 13 residues. CDR3 sequence reads: CASSRTRGSSQFF. CDR3 DNA sequence: TGTGCCAGCAGTCGTACCCGAGGGAGTAGCCAGTTCTTC.

The chain has TRBV7-8 and TRBJ2-1; the D call may be TRBD1 or TRBD2 (6 bases each). The CDR3 length is 13 residues. Trimming shortened V by 1 base and J by 8 bases, and 9 bases separated the two germline ends. Germline lookup yields CDR1 SGHVS and CDR2 FQNEAQ. CDR3 in amino acids: CASSLGGAYEQFF. CDR3 DNA sequence: TGTGCCAGCAGCTTAGGGGGGGCTTATGAGCAGTTCTTC.

The rearrangement joins TRBV27 to TRBJ1-4; D call uncertain. The germline V gene encodes CDR1 MNHEY and CDR2 SMNVEV (reference sequence). The CDR3 covers 15 residues. The V end lost 6 bases, the J end lost 8 bases, and 19 bases lay between the germline ends. CDR3 coding DNA: TGTGCCAGCAGAGTTTCAGACGGCGCCGTCGAAAAACTGTTTTTT. It specifies CASRVSDGAVEKLFF.

As DNA, the CDR3 is TGTGCCAGTAGTATACGGCACTATAGCAATCAGCCCCAGCATTTT. Translation: CASSIRHYSNQPQHF. V and J are TRBV19 and TRBJ1-5; D ambiguous. The CDR3 totals 15 residues. Germline V gives CDR1 LNHDA, CDR2 SQIVND (reference sequence). V was clipped by 2 bases and J by 0 bases, with 8 bases between them. Looking up the rest from reference TRBV19 and TRBJ1-5 gives the full variable domain: DGGITQSPKYLFRKEGQNVTLSCEQNLNHDAMYWYRQDPGQGLRLIYYSQIVNDFQKGDIAEGYSVSREKKESFPLTVTSAQKNPTAFYLCASSIRHYSNQPQHFGDGTRLSIL.

The CDR3 DNA follows: TGTGCCAGCAGCTTTGTCAGCGGTCCGAACACCGGGGAGCTGTTTTTT. It is translated as CASSFVSGPNTGELFF. The chain has TRBV5-4 and TRBJ2-2; the D gene is possibly TRBD2 (5 bases). CDR1 and CDR2 (germline): SGHNT, YYREEE (reference sequence). V lost 2 bases to trimming and J lost 0 bases, with 11 bases between them. This CDR3 has 16 residues.

The rearrangement links TRBV5-1 to TRBJ2-2; TRBD2 agrees at 13 bases. Germline V gene sequence: CDR1 SGHRS, CDR2 YFSETQ. The J segment lost 6 bases and the V segment lost 7 bases, leaving 9 bases of the junction unmatched. The CDR3 extends over 16 amino acids. CDR3 sequence: CASGGLAGALAGELFF. The CDR3 coding sequence is TGCGCCAGCGGAGGACTAGCGGGAGCTCTCGCCGGGGAGCTGTTTTTT.

The gene calls are TRBV21-1 and TRBJ2-1; the table gives TRBD2 as D, unverified against the DNA. TRBV21-1 constitutes a pseudogene. CDR3 length: 19 residues. The CDR3 DNA follows: TGTGCCAGCAGCCCTCCGGCGGGGACTAGCGGGCGCTCCTACAATGAGCAGTTCTTC. It specifies CASSPPAGTSGRSYNEQFF.